The text below deals with one T cell receptor beta chain. Sequenced by immunoSEQ multiplex PCR; TCRdb stores in-frame clones only, minus some. Of almost 400,000 clones in the sample, about 89% are singletons; the top ten hold over 1.5%. Treatment noted: some 20 received Ad26.COV2.S at low or high dose, single or two shots; about 5 received placebo; per-sample allocation not given. Sampling was performed 63 days after the first vaccine or placebo injection. This record comes from a study of Ad26.COV2.S vaccination and SARS-CoV-2 variants. Across the whole study: The COV1001 Ad26.COV2.S trial arm included the donor.

The TCR was taken from a person aged 18-60 years who received the Ad26.COV2.S COVID-19 vaccine or a placebo. This specimen was peripheral blood, taken in a trial of Ad26.COV2.S vaccine versus placebo.

The CDR3 here is CASSVAEFTEQYF. The DNA for the CDR3 is TGTGCCAGCAGCGTAGCTGAGTTTACCGAGCAGTACTTC. The J gene is TRBJ2-7, the V gene TRBV9; no clear D gene. Germline V lookup: CDR1 SGDLS, CDR2 YYNGEE. The CDR3 length is 13 residues. Deletions cut 0 bases from V and 6 bases from J, with 10 bases between.